This T cell receptor beta chain was identified during a study of blood T cell repertoires in COVID-19. The overall study: PBMCs, B-cell-depleted T cells, or T cells provided the cDNA or gDNA that made up the material.

Individuals aged about 18 to 100 years were recruited from around 22 US areas. Each participant's cohort was designated according to participant-reported clinical history. Here immunoSEQ multiplex PCR was the method, and the copy in TCRdb shows in-frame clones only, minus some. The table includes under 200,000 clones, around 82% detected once. Sequenced sample: PBMCs or T cells enriched from blood (not recorded which). The TCR sequence derives from a woman aged 60-75 years with acute COVID-19.

The CDR3 loop reads CAISESTSGLVNFF. The CDR3 DNA is TGTGCCATCAGTGAGTCGACCAGCGGGCTAGTTAATTTCTTC. V usage is TRBV10-3 and J usage is TRBJ2-1; D possibly corresponds to TRBD2 (6 bases). Trimming removed 0 bases from V and 16 bases from J, with 19 bases in between. The CDR3 runs 14 residues. Germline CDR1 and CDR2: ENHRY and SYGVKD.